Shown below are 10 T cell receptor beta chains from a single sample sequenced in a study of cytomegalovirus exposure and HLA in healthy donors. The study ran its PCR with 60 Vbeta and 13 Jbeta primers. Produced via immunoSEQ multiplex PCR; TCRdb's table is partial and in-frame only. The table includes over 150,000 clones, around 80% detected once. Sequenced sample: PBMCs. The receptors derive from a male donor in good health and CMV-seronegative.

The chain carries TRBV21-1 and TRBJ2-7; the table's D gene call, TRBD2, was not cross checked with the DNA. TRBV21-1 is a pseudogene locus. The CDR3 is 15 residues long. The CDR3 bases are TGTGCCAGCAGCCCAGGAGGGCTCCGGACCTACGAGCAGTACTTC. Protein product: CASSPGGLRTYEQYF.

V gene TRBV7-6 combines with J gene TRBJ2-7, with 8 bases matching TRBD2. Losses at the gene ends were 6 bases for V and 7 bases for J; bases not matched to a gene: 8. The CDR3 contains 13 residues. The germline V gene has CDR1 SGHVS and CDR2 FNYEAQ. The CDR3 sequence: CASRRQSGSEQYF. As DNA, the CDR3 is TGTGCCAGCAGACGCCAAAGCGGGAGTGAGCAGTACTTC.

This clone is a singleton in its sample. The rearrangement uses TRBV27 and TRBJ2-2; D gene unclear. Germline assignment: CDR1 MNHEY and CDR2 SMNVEV (reference sequence). V was clipped by 3 bases and J by 5 bases, with 4 bases between them. This CDR3 contains 12 residues. For the CDR3, the DNA is TGTGCCAGCAGTTTTAGTACCGGGGAGCTGTTTTTT. This translates into CASSFSTGELFF.

CDR3 protein: CASSLGVVRADEKLFF. The CDR3 DNA reads as TGTGCCAGCAGCTTAGGGGTGGTCAGGGCCGATGAAAAACTGTTTTTT. The rearrangement uses TRBV13 and TRBJ1-4; maybe TRBD1 (5 bases). V lost 0 bases, J lost 6 bases, and 14 bases lay in between. Germline CDR1 reads PRHDT; CDR2 reads FYEKMQ (reference sequence). This CDR3 contains 16 residues.

V and J are TRBV27 and TRBJ2-1, with D possibly being TRBD2 (6 bases). Germline CDR1 is MNHEY and CDR2 is SMNVEV (reference sequence). The CDR3 is 11 amino acids. V dropped 10 bases and J dropped 14 bases, with 18 bases sitting between them. CDR3 sequence reads: CATRPRDSEFF. The CDR3 DNA reads TGTGCCACCAGGCCTCGGGACTCAGAGTTCTTC.

The chain uses TRBV7-2 and TRBJ2-3; 7 bases line up with TRBD2. V gave up 5 bases and J gave up 4 bases; unmatched junction bases: 6. This CDR3 spans 14 amino acids. Germline V CDR1 and CDR2: SGHTA, FQGNSA. The chain's CDR3 is CASSQQRDSDTQYF. The CDR3 DNA reads as TGTGCCAGCAGCCAGCAGCGGGATTCAGATACGCAGTATTTT.

The chain links TRBV5-6 to TRBJ2-7; 7 bases fit TRBD2. The CDR3 is 13 amino acids. V was pared by 4 bases and J by 6 bases, with 7 bases of the junction left unmatched. Germline values: CDR1 SGHDT, CDR2 YYEEEE. In DNA form, the CDR3 reads TGTGCCAGCAGCCGGGGGGTGGGCCTCGAGCAGTACTTC. Translating gives CASSRGVGLEQYF.

This chain uses TRBV18 with TRBJ1-1; D is possibly TRBD1 (6 bases). V lost 4 bases and J lost 0, with 15 bases in between. The germline V gene has CDR1 KGHSH and CDR2 LQKENI. This CDR3 is 16 amino acids long. The CDR3 sequence: CASSRLSTGVNTEAFF. In nucleotides, the CDR3 is TGTGCCAGCTCACGGCTTTCGACAGGAGTGAACACTGAAGCTTTCTTT.

This chain links TRBV10-1 with TRBJ2-7; D is possibly TRBD1 (5 bases). The CDR3 runs to 16 residues. Trimming left V 1 base short and J 7 bases short, with 20 bases between. Germline CDR1 reads WNHNN; CDR2 reads SYGVQD (reference sequence). The DNA of the CDR3 is TGCGCCAGCAGTGAGTTCCCCATAGGACATTTGGGGGAGCAGTACTTC. This codes for CASSEFPIGHLGEQYF.

The rearrangement uses TRBV7-9 and TRBJ2-1, with 11 bases matching TRBD2. The CDR3 extends over 16 amino acids. Germline trimming cut 5 bases from V and 4 bases from J; bases unmatched to any gene: 7. Germline-derived CDR1 and CDR2 are SEHNR and FQNEAQ (reference sequence). The DNA for the CDR3 is TGTGCCAGCAGCGCACGTGGGACTAGCGGATACAATGAGCAGTTCTTC. Its protein is CASSARGTSGYNEQFF.